This entry lists 22 T cell receptor beta chains sequenced from one sample in a study of OX40 agonist ivuxolimab in advanced cancers. Only in-frame clones appear in the TCRdb table, and some are missing; sequencing was by immunoSEQ multiplex PCR. The sample records fewer than 85,000 clones, 85% to 90% being singletons. The source was CD4+ or CD8+ T cells sorted from blood, collected in a trial of the OX40 agonist ivuxolimab. Receptors originate from an adult with an advanced solid tumor such as melanoma, head and neck, liver or kidney cancer.

CDR3 DNA: TGTGCCTGGAACGGGGTTTGGGGCGGGGAGCTGTTTTTT. As protein: CAWNGVWGGELFF. This chain connects TRBV30 to TRBJ2-2; possible D gene TRBD2, 5 bases. Germline loops: CDR1 GTSNPN, CDR2 SVGIG (reference sequence). The CDR3 consists of 13 residues. V dropped 4 bases and J dropped 7 bases, with 13 bases sitting between them.

This rearrangement joins TRBV6-1 to TRBJ2-1; 8 nucleotides agree with TRBD2. The CDR3 has 14 amino acids. The trim removed 7 bases at V and 7 bases at J, leaving 9 bases unmatched. Germline V CDR1 and CDR2: MNHNS, SASEGT. The CDR3 coding sequence is TGTGCCAGCAAGGGAGCGGGGGCTCAGAATGAGCAGTTCTTC. Translated: CASKGAGAQNEQFF.

This clone appeared a single time. The V call is TRBV5-4, the J call TRBJ2-5, with D perhaps matching TRBD1 or TRBD2 (6 bases each). The ends were cut back, 4 bases at V and 5 bases at J, with 18 bases in the middle. This CDR3 spans 15 amino acids. Germline V lookup: CDR1 SGHNT, CDR2 YYREEE (reference sequence). The DNA of the CDR3 is TGTGCCAGCAGCCTCCGAAGACTAGGGGGGGAGACCCAGTACTTC. Amino acid sequence: CASSLRRLGGETQYF.

The J gene is TRBJ1-6, the V gene TRBV30; 7 nucleotides agree with TRBD1. In germline, CDR1 is GTSNPN, CDR2 SVGIG (reference sequence). The CDR3 length is 15 residues. The junction had 7 bases not matched to a gene; V was cut back by 4 bases and J by 4 bases. The CDR3 reads CAWKGAGGYNSPLHF. The CDR3 DNA reads TGTGCCTGGAAGGGGGCCGGGGGATATAATTCACCCCTCCACTTT.

J is TRBJ1-4 and V is TRBV11-1, with 7 bases lining up with TRBD1. J gave up 4 bases and V 5 bases, and 4 bases lay outside the gene matches. Germline lookup yields CDR1 SGHAT and CDR2 FQDESV (reference sequence). The CDR3 is made up of 14 amino acids. The CDR3 region is CASSRDRYNEKLFF. The CDR3 nucleotides are TGTGCCAGCAGCCGGGACAGATATAATGAAAAACTGTTTTTT. The full variable domain, with the rest looked up from reference TRBV11-1 and TRBJ1-4, is EAEVAQSPRYKITEKSQAVAFWCDPISGHATLYWYRQILGQGPELLVQFQDESVVDDSQLPKDRFSAERLKGVDSTLKIQPAELGDSAMYLCASSRDRYNEKLFFGSGTQLSVL.

This chain joins TRBV20-1 and TRBJ1-2, with D unresolved. Trimming pared 1 base from V and 1 base from J, leaving 1 base between. There are 11 residues in the CDR3. Germline V gene data show CDR1 as DFQATT and CDR2 as SNEGSKA (reference sequence). The CDR3 sequence: CSARVNYGYTF. CDR3 in DNA: TGCAGTGCTAGAGTTAACTATGGCTACACCTTC.

This clone occurred a few times. The chain is built from TRBV6-1 and TRBJ1-2; D is unclear. The CDR3 is 12 amino acids. V lost 2 bases and J 3 bases, leaving 4 bases between the germline ends. The germline CDR1 and CDR2 sequences are MNHNS and SASEGT. The CDR3 DNA follows: TGTGCCAGCAGTGAACAGGACTATGGCTACACCTTC. Translated: CASSEQDYGYTF.

This chain uses TRBV11-3 with TRBJ2-1; no clear D. CDR1 and CDR2 (germline): SGHNT, YENEEA. CDR3 length: 13 residues. V was cut by 5 bases and J by 6 bases, with 11 bases left in between. As DNA, the CDR3 is TGTGCCAGCAGCCCCCCCACCCCCAATGAGCAGTTCTTC. It specifies CASSPPTPNEQFF. The variable domain in full, with the rest retrieved from reference TRBV11-3 and TRBJ2-1, is EAGVVQSPRYKIIEKKQPVAFWCNPISGHNTLYWYLQNLGQGPELLIRYENEEAVDDSQLPKDRFSAERLKGVDSTLKIQPAELGDSAVYLCASSPPTPNEQFFGPGTRLTVL.

This rearrangement joins TRBV5-1 to TRBJ2-7; 9 bases line up with TRBD1. The V segment lost 4 bases and the J segment 4 bases; nucleotides outside the gene matches: 9. CDR3 length equals 15 residues. Per germline, CDR1 SGHRS and CDR2 YFSETQ. For the CDR3, the DNA is TGCGCCAGCAGCCGTACCGGGACAGGGCCTTACGAGCAGTACTTC. Residues: CASSRTGTGPYEQYF.

V usage is TRBV5-1 and J usage is TRBJ1-2; 7 bases map to TRBD1. In germline, CDR1 is SGHRS, CDR2 YFSETQ. Germline trimming cut 1 base from V and 6 bases from J; bases unmatched to any gene: 9. This CDR3 region has 15 residues. DNA of the CDR3: TGCGCCAGCAGCTTGTCAGAGACAGGGACGAATGGCTACACCTTC. It yields the protein CASSLSETGTNGYTF.

The rearrangement joins TRBV5-1 to TRBJ2-7; 11 bases map to TRBD1. The CDR3 covers 16 residues. J gave up 5 bases and V 3 bases, and 10 bases lay outside the gene matches. Per the germline V gene, CDR1 is SGHRS and CDR2 is YFSETQ. The CDR3, as DNA: TGCGCCAGCAGCTCCTGGGTGGGGACAGGGGGACACGAGCAGTACTTC. The encoded protein is CASSSWVGTGGHEQYF.

This clone occurred once. The rearrangement links TRBV6-6 to TRBJ2-7; 8 bases match TRBD1. Germline V lookup: CDR1 MNHNY, CDR2 SVGAGI (reference sequence). V dropped 4 bases and J dropped 7; count of bases not matched to a gene: 9. The CDR3 runs to 14 residues. CDR3 nucleotide sequence: TGTGCCAGCAGTTCCTACAGGGGGGCGGGAGAGCAGTACTTC. It specifies CASSSYRGAGEQYF.

The chain employs TRBV7-9 and TRBJ1-1, with 7 positions matching TRBD1. Germline V gene data show CDR1 as SEHNR and CDR2 as FQNEAQ (reference sequence). The CDR3 extends over 13 amino acids. The junction had 1 base not matched to a gene; V was cut back by 5 bases and J by 1 base. The CDR3 DNA is TGTGCCAGCAGCCGACAGGGGAACACTGAAGCTTTCTTT. It translates to CASSRQGNTEAFF.

The chain employs TRBV5-6 and TRBJ2-2; D may be TRBD1 (6 bases). The CDR3 length is 15 residues. Trimming left V 1 base short and J 2 bases short, with 9 bases between. CDR1 and CDR2 (germline): SGHDT, YYEEEE. The CDR3 here is CASSLLGTNTGELFF. The CDR3 DNA reads as TGTGCCAGCAGCTTGCTCGGGACAAACACCGGGGAGCTGTTTTTT.

The chain has TRBV5-1 and TRBJ2-7, with TRBD1 identical over 7 bases. Germline CDR1 SGHRS, CDR2 YFSETQ. With V trimmed by 4 bases and J by 3 bases, 16 bases remained unmatched. This CDR3 comprises 17 residues. Written as DNA, the CDR3 is TGCGCCAGCAGCCTACCCCTGGACAGCCAGGGGGTCTACGAGCAGTACTTC. Translation gives CASSLPLDSQGVYEQYF.

The chain combines TRBV18 with TRBJ1-1; D is unresolved. Trimming shortened V by 8 bases and J by 0 bases, and 7 bases separated the two germline ends. This CDR3 has 12 amino acids. Per germline, CDR1 KGHSH and CDR2 LQKENI. CDR3 amino acids: CASATMNTEAFF. DNA of the CDR3: TGTGCCAGCGCGACCATGAACACTGAAGCTTTCTTT. Full variable domain (rest looked up from reference TRBV18 and TRBJ1-1): NAGVMQNPRHLVRRRGQEARLRCSPMKGHSHVYWYRQLPEEGLKFMVYLQKENIIDESGMPKERFSAEFPKEGPSILRIQQVVRGDSAAYFCASATMNTEAFFGQGTRLTVV.

This chain links TRBV7-8 with TRBJ1-1; maybe TRBD1 (5 bases). V was shortened by 4 bases and J by 4 bases, with 13 bases between the two germline ends. The CDR3 sequence is 14 residues long. Per the germline V gene, CDR1 is SGHVS and CDR2 is FQNEAQ. CDR3 residues: CASSSMNRGTEAFF. CDR3 nucleotides: TGTGCCAGCAGCTCTATGAATAGGGGCACTGAAGCTTTCTTT. The variable domain in full, completed from reference TRBV7-8 and TRBJ1-1, reads GAGVSQSPRYKVAKRGQDVALRCDPISGHVSLFWYQQALGQGPEFLTYFQNEAQLDKSGLPSDRFFAERPEGSVSTLKIQRTQQEDSAVYLCASSSMNRGTEAFFGQGTRLTVV.

In this sample, this clone turned up once. This sequence joins TRBV5-1 and TRBJ1-5, with TRBD1 as a possible D gene (5 bases). V was shortened by 0 bases and J by 7 bases, with 11 bases between the two germline ends. Germline loops: CDR1 SGHRS, CDR2 YFSETQ. The CDR3 spans 14 residues. For the CDR3, the DNA is TGCGCCAGCAGCTTGGAGCCAGGGCGGCAGCCCCAGCATTTT. It yields the protein CASSLEPGRQPQHF.

The chain recombines TRBV5-1 with TRBJ2-7; D unresolved. The CDR3 has 12 residues. Trimming took 5 bases from V and 0 from J, leaving 6 bases between them. Germline V CDR1 and CDR2: SGHRS, YFSETQ. CDR3 loop: CASSQPSYEQYF. The CDR3 nucleotides are TGCGCCAGCAGTCAGCCCTCCTACGAGCAGTACTTC. Full variable domain (missing parts from reference TRBV5-1 and TRBJ2-7): KAGVTQTPRYLIKTRGQQVTLSCSPISGHRSVSWYQQTPGQGLQFLFEYFSETQRNKGNFPGRFSGRQFSNSRSEMNVSTLELGDSALYLCASSQPSYEQYFGPGTRLTVT.

J is TRBJ2-1 and V is TRBV29-1; the D call may be TRBD1 or TRBD2 (5 bases each). Germline CDR1 is SQVTM and CDR2 is ANQGSEA. V lost 7 bases and J lost 9, with 19 bases in between. CDR3 length: 13 residues. The DNA of the CDR3 is TGCAGCGACCTGGACTCCCGGGACGCTGAGCAGTTCTTC. Translating it yields CSDLDSRDAEQFF.

As for this clone: Distinct nucleotide sequences in the sample also encode this CDR3. V usage is TRBV6-5 and J usage is TRBJ2-7, with a weak D call TRBD2 (6 bases). The CDR3 is made up of 15 amino acids. Germline V gene data show CDR1 as MNHEY and CDR2 as SVGAGI. V shed 3 bases and J shed 6 bases, with 18 bases lying between them. DNA of the CDR3: TGTGCCAGCAGTTATTCTTTCACCCGGAGGGGCGAGCAGTACTTC. Protein: CASSYSFTRRGEQYF.

V is TRBV9 and J is TRBJ1-1, with D hard to call. Germline lookup yields CDR1 SGDLS and CDR2 YYNGEE. The CDR3 consists of 14 residues. Deletions cut 4 bases from V and 7 bases from J, with 17 bases between. CDR3 sequence: CASSPGQRAHEAFF. The DNA for the CDR3 is TGTGCCAGCAGCCCGGGCCAAAGGGCCCATGAAGCTTTCTTT.